The clone carrying this T cell receptor (beta chain) has ten or more counts. Time point reported: newly diagnosed GD, antithyroid drugs for less than 3 months. PBMC-derived RNA was used for the TCR library. Arm-PCR of CDR3 regions and iRepertoire HTBI primers were used to build TCR beta libraries. In TCRdb, the multiplex PCR reads were re-called with MiXCR into one record per CDR3 protein. The sample carries approximately 300,000 distinct CDR3 sequences, 18% recorded once. This entry belongs to a study of regulatory T cells in long-lasting Graves disease. The germline V gene has CDR1 KGHSH and CDR2 LQKENI. Trimming stripped 2 bases from V and 4 bases from J, with 11 bases between. This CDR3 is 14 amino acids long.

The sequence was collected from a female donor with Graves disease. The chain carries TRBV18 and TRBJ1-2; D is undetermined. This sample comprised peripheral blood mononuclear cells (PBMCs), obtained at new diagnosis, from a patient treated with antithyroid drugs. The CDR3 DNA reads TGTGCCAGCTCACCAGGCGAAATTCCCTATGGCTACACCTTC. It translates to CASSPGEIPYGYTF.